This T cell receptor (beta chain) was sequenced for a study of TIL therapy for anti-PD-1-resistant metastatic lung cancer. Study at large: Tumor harvest preceded PD-1/PD-L1 blockade, followed by nivolumab treatment.

This was the immunoSEQ v3 assay. Data came from immunoSEQ multiplex PCR; TCRdb stores just in-frame clones and leaves some out. The table records approximately 18,000 clones, 83% of them present only once. The time point is: pre-treatment sample, taken before nivolumab and TIL therapy. The V and J ends lost 0 bases and 2 bases respectively, with 12 bases between them. This CDR3 comprises 16 residues. Germline CDR1 and CDR2: LGHNT and FRNRAP. The sequencing used blood, collected at baseline. The source of this sequence is a person between 30 and 79 years old with non-small cell lung cancer. This chain links TRBV12-5 with TRBJ2-3; tentatively, D is TRBD1 (6 bases). The CDR3 loop is CASGLVQGGVTDTQYF. In nucleotides, the CDR3 is TGTGCTAGTGGTTTGGTACAGGGCGGAGTCACAGATACGCAGTATTTT.